Below, one T cell receptor (beta chain) is given with its context. It may be a read error: a sequence one base away is much more abundant. The data belong to a study of T cells in Graves' hyperthyroidism and ophthalmopathy. The CDR3 extends over 15 amino acids. V dropped 3 bases and J dropped 6; count of bases not matched to a gene: 7. Template material for amplifying TCR beta CDR3 regions consisted of RNA transcripts. When the TCR CDR3 underwent first-round RT-PCR, the HTBI primer set was used. TCRdb re-derived calls from the multiplex PCR reads in MiXCR, one entry per CDR3 protein. The data contain about 340,000 distinct CDR3 sequences, around 20% of them singletons.

The source is a woman between 45 and 60 years old with Graves' hyperthyroidism. Source material: blood. The V and J genes are TRBV12-3 or TRBV12-4 and TRBJ1-5; TRBD1 matches 8 bases. The CDR3 region has the DNA TGTGCCAGCAGTTTTCAGGACAGGGCGGGTCAGCCCCAGCATTTT. Translation gives CASSFQDRAGQPQHF.